This T cell receptor (beta chain) derives from a study of technical replicates of blood from several donors. The method was immunoSEQ multiplex PCR; TCRdb's version includes in-frame clones alone and lacks a portion of them. The profile shows tens of thousands of clones, about 94% of them singletons. Deletions cut 6 bases from V and 4 bases from J, with 17 bases between. This CDR3 spans 15 amino acids. Looked up from germline, CDR1 is MNHEY and CDR2 is SVGAGI. The rearrangement links TRBV6-5 to TRBJ2-3; D call uncertain. The origin of this receptor is a human donor in good health. Source material: T cells isolated from PBMCs. The DNA for the CDR3 is TGTGCCAGCAGCCCTGGTCTTGGCGGTTCAGATACGCAGTATTTT. The encoded protein is CASSPGLGGSDTQYF.